These T cell receptor beta chains were read from a single sample in a study of vaccination and CD4 T cells after COVID-19. Their target antigens are unknown. One entry per CDR3 protein, called by TCRdb with MiXCR from the PCR reads. The sample has more than 20,000 distinct CDR3 sequences; 41% are singletons. Here the sequenced sample was CD4+ T cells from blood, cultured in vitro, taken about 7 months after SARS-CoV-2 vaccination. These receptors came from a human donor who had recovered from COVID-19. The CDR3 runs from the conserved cysteine through the conserved F or W. The D gene is left open where the match is weak. Expanded clones get a size class; other rows say once, few or many, or leave the size out.

abundance: .; v_gene: TRBV6-2/TRBV6-3; j_gene: TRBJ2-3; d_gene: TRBD2; CDR3aa: CASNAGELADTQYF; CDR3nt: TGTGCCAGCAATGCGGGGGAGCTGGCAGATACGCAGTATTTT
abundance: few; v_gene: TRBV20-1; j_gene: TRBJ2-7; d_gene: .; CDR3aa: CSAPRGNEQYF; CDR3nt: TGCAGTGCCCCGAGAGGGAACGAGCAGTACTTC
abundance: .; v_gene: TRBV7-2; j_gene: TRBJ2-5; d_gene: TRBD2; CDR3aa: CASSLALAGGTETQYF; CDR3nt: TGTGCCAGCAGCTTAGCCCTAGCGGGAGGTACCGAGACCCAGTACTTC
abundance: .; v_gene: TRBV7-9; j_gene: TRBJ2-3; d_gene: .; CDR3aa: CASSTIVADTQYF; CDR3nt: TGTGCCAGCAGCACCATAGTGGCAGATACGCAGTATTTT
abundance: few; v_gene: TRBV5-5; j_gene: TRBJ2-5; d_gene: .; CDR3aa: CASSLGPETQYF; CDR3nt: TGTGCCAGCAGCTTGGGGCCAGAGACCCAGTACTTC
abundance: .; v_gene: TRBV7-2; j_gene: TRBJ2-7; d_gene: .; CDR3aa: CASSLAPVLRGDYEQYF; CDR3nt: TGTGCCAGCAGCTTAGCGCCTGTGCTAAGGGGCGACTACGAGCAGTACTTC
abundance: once; v_gene: TRBV7-8; j_gene: TRBJ2-2; d_gene: TRBD1; CDR3aa: CASSSGQGGLHGGELFF; CDR3nt: TGTGCCAGCAGCTCGGGACAGGGAGGGTTGCACGGCGGGGAGCTGTTTTTT
abundance: .; v_gene: TRBV6-6; j_gene: TRBJ2-2; d_gene: .; CDR3aa: CASSSITGELFF; CDR3nt: TGTGCCAGCAGTTCTATTACCGGGGAGCTGTTTTTT
abundance: .; v_gene: TRBV10-3; j_gene: TRBJ2-5; d_gene: .; CDR3aa: CAISESQGEETQYF; CDR3nt: TGTGCCATCAGTGAGTCCCAGGGAGAAGAGACCCAGTACTTC
abundance: .; v_gene: TRBV18; j_gene: TRBJ2-7; d_gene: TRBD2; CDR3aa: CASSPPPGLAGASSYEQYF; CDR3nt: TGTGCCAGCTCACCACCCCCGGGACTAGCGGGGGCGAGCTCCTACGAGCAGTACTTC
abundance: few; v_gene: TRBV10-3; j_gene: TRBJ2-1; d_gene: .; CDR3aa: CAIIRDLTHNEQFF; CDR3nt: TGTGCCATCATTCGGGACCTCACACACAATGAGCAGTTCTTC
abundance: few; v_gene: TRBV28; j_gene: TRBJ1-2; d_gene: .; CDR3aa: CASRPRGAYYGYTF; CDR3nt: TGTGCCAGCAGACCCAGGGGCGCGTACTATGGCTACACCTTC
abundance: few; v_gene: TRBV27; j_gene: TRBJ2-3; d_gene: TRBD2; CDR3aa: CASRSGGSGDTQYF; CDR3nt: TGTGCCAGCAGATCCGGGGGGTCTGGAGATACGCAGTATTTT
abundance: few; v_gene: TRBV7-6; j_gene: TRBJ1-1; d_gene: .; CDR3aa: CASSSGPNTEAFF; CDR3nt: TGTGCCAGCAGCTCGGGACCGAACACTGAAGCTTTCTTT
abundance: .; v_gene: TRBV5-8; j_gene: TRBJ2-2; d_gene: .; CDR3aa: CASSLATRTLVGELFF; CDR3nt: TGTGCCAGCAGCTTGGCCACTAGAACACTTGTCGGGGAGCTGTTTTTT
abundance: few; v_gene: TRBV20-1; j_gene: TRBJ2-7; d_gene: .; CDR3aa: CSAIRDYEQYF; CDR3nt: TGCAGTGCTATCAGGGATTACGAGCAGTACTTC
abundance: few; v_gene: TRBV28; j_gene: TRBJ1-1; d_gene: .; CDR3aa: CASSLFGTEAFF; CDR3nt: TGTGCCAGCAGTTTATTCGGCACTGAAGCTTTCTTT
abundance: .; v_gene: TRBV20-1; j_gene: TRBJ2-1; d_gene: TRBD1; CDR3aa: CSVGPGQGAIEQFF; CDR3nt: TGCAGTGTTGGGCCGGGACAGGGGGCAATTGAGCAGTTCTTC
abundance: .; v_gene: TRBV27; j_gene: TRBJ2-7; d_gene: TRBD2; CDR3aa: CASSWASGLAYEQYF; CDR3nt: TGTGCCAGCAGTTGGGCTAGCGGGCTAGCCTACGAGCAGTACTTC
abundance: .; v_gene: TRBV7-9; j_gene: TRBJ2-5; d_gene: .; CDR3aa: CASSLWGQETQYF; CDR3nt: TGTGCCAGCAGCTTATGGGGACAAGAGACCCAGTACTTC
abundance: few; v_gene: TRBV7-9; j_gene: TRBJ2-7; d_gene: .; CDR3aa: CASSFQGGLYEQYF; CDR3nt: TGTGCCAGCAGCTTCCAGGGCGGGCTCTACGAGCAGTACTTC
abundance: .; v_gene: TRBV12-3/TRBV12-4; j_gene: TRBJ1-1; d_gene: .; CDR3aa: CASSYGAGFMNTEASF; CDR3nt: TGTGCCAGCAGTTATGGGGCCGGATTCATGAACACTGAAGCTTCCTTT
abundance: .; v_gene: TRBV7-9; j_gene: TRBJ1-2; d_gene: .; CDR3aa: CASAKGEGYTF; CDR3nt: TGTGCCAGCGCCAAGGGGGAAGGCTACACCTTC
abundance: few; v_gene: TRBV28; j_gene: TRBJ2-3; d_gene: .; CDR3aa: CASTSTDTQYF; CDR3nt: TGTGCCAGCACGTCCACAGATACGCAGTATTTT
abundance: .; v_gene: TRBV7-8; j_gene: TRBJ2-5; d_gene: TRBD2; CDR3aa: CASRGSGSTETQYF; CDR3nt: TGTGCCAGCAGAGGGAGCGGGAGTACTGAGACCCAGTACTTC
abundance: few; v_gene: TRBV6-5; j_gene: TRBJ2-3; d_gene: .; CDR3aa: CASSSFGVGNSDTQYF; CDR3nt: TGTGCCAGCAGTTCCTTCGGAGTAGGGAATTCTGATACGCAGTATTTT
abundance: .; v_gene: TRBV6-2/TRBV6-3; j_gene: TRBJ2-1; d_gene: TRBD2; CDR3aa: CASSYTSGVNEQFF; CDR3nt: TGTGCCAGCAGTTATACTAGCGGAGTCAATGAGCAGTTCTTC
abundance: .; v_gene: TRBV24-1; j_gene: TRBJ1-5; d_gene: .; CDR3aa: CATSAGGLRHQPQHF; CDR3nt: TGTGCCACCAGTGCCGGAGGACTCAGGCATCAGCCCCAGCATTTT
abundance: few; v_gene: TRBV28; j_gene: TRBJ2-5; d_gene: .; CDR3aa: CASSPPITRVQYF; CDR3nt: TGTGCCAGCAGTCCGCCAATTACCAGAGTACAGTACTTC
abundance: few; v_gene: TRBV20-1; j_gene: TRBJ2-5; d_gene: .; CDR3aa: CSALVSGEETQYF; CDR3nt: TGCAGTGCCTTAGTTTCGGGGGAAGAGACCCAGTACTTC
abundance: .; v_gene: TRBV6-1; j_gene: TRBJ1-1; d_gene: TRBD1; CDR3aa: CASSLTGGRTEAFF; CDR3nt: TGTGCCAGCAGTCTTACAGGGGGCCGGACTGAAGCTTTCTTT
abundance: .; v_gene: TRBV2; j_gene: TRBJ2-2; d_gene: .; CDR3aa: CASISGTNTGELFF; CDR3nt: TGTGCCAGCATCTCAGGGACCAACACCGGGGAGCTGTTTTTT
abundance: .; v_gene: TRBV11-2; j_gene: TRBJ1-1; d_gene: .; CDR3aa: CASREGAEAFF; CDR3nt: TGTGCCAGTAGAGAGGGCGCTGAAGCTTTCTTT
abundance: .; v_gene: TRBV7-2; j_gene: TRBJ2-5; d_gene: TRBD2; CDR3aa: CASSLAFLFGREIQYF; CDR3nt: TGTGCCAGCAGCTTAGCTTTCTTGTTCGGGAGGGAGATCCAGTACTTC
abundance: .; v_gene: TRBV15; j_gene: TRBJ1-5; d_gene: .; CDR3aa: CATSRRQGNQPQHF; CDR3nt: TGTGCCACCAGCAGACGACAGGGCAATCAGCCCCAGCATTTT
abundance: .; v_gene: TRBV7-9; j_gene: TRBJ1-6; d_gene: .; CDR3aa: CASSLGGPLNTSPLHF; CDR3nt: TGTGCCAGCAGCTTAGGAGGTCCCCTAAACACATCACCCCTCCACTTT
abundance: medium-sized; v_gene: TRBV12-3/TRBV12-4; j_gene: TRBJ1-5; d_gene: TRBD1; CDR3aa: CASSIQGAGGSQPQHF; CDR3nt: TGTGCCAGCAGCATACAGGGGGCTGGGGGAAGTCAGCCCCAGCATTTT
abundance: few; v_gene: TRBV27; j_gene: TRBJ2-5; d_gene: TRBD2; CDR3aa: CASSSSLAGGKTQYF; CDR3nt: TGTGCCAGCAGTTCCTCACTAGCGGGAGGAAAGACCCAGTACTTC
abundance: few; v_gene: TRBV19; j_gene: TRBJ2-7; d_gene: .; CDR3aa: CASSMAASPTYEQYF; CDR3nt: TGTGCCAGTAGTATGGCGGCTAGCCCTACCTACGAGCAGTACTTC
abundance: .; v_gene: TRBV19; j_gene: TRBJ2-3; d_gene: .; CDR3aa: CASRKPRRGFRGDTQYF; CDR3nt: TGTGCCAGTAGGAAACCTCGGCGGGGCTTTAGGGGAGATACGCAGTATTTT
abundance: .; v_gene: TRBV15; j_gene: TRBJ2-7; d_gene: .; CDR3aa: CATSRGANIDSYEQYF; CDR3nt: TGTGCCACCAGCAGAGGGGCGAACATAGACTCCTACGAGCAGTACTTC
abundance: few; v_gene: TRBV7-2; j_gene: TRBJ2-7; d_gene: TRBD1; CDR3aa: CASSPSRDRDEQYF; CDR3nt: TGTGCCAGCAGCCCCTCCCGGGACAGGGACGAGCAGTACTTC
abundance: .; v_gene: TRBV20-1; j_gene: TRBJ2-7; d_gene: .; CDR3aa: CSAVPSTYEQYF; CDR3nt: TGCAGTGCGGTCCCATCGACCTACGAGCAGTACTTC
abundance: .; v_gene: TRBV28; j_gene: TRBJ2-6; d_gene: .; CDR3aa: CASSPNPGTGANVLTF; CDR3nt: TGTGCCAGCAGTCCTAATCCAGGGACTGGGGCCAACGTCCTGACTTTC
abundance: .; v_gene: TRBV20-1; j_gene: TRBJ1-1; d_gene: .; CDR3aa: CSARVAGNTEAFF; CDR3nt: TGCAGTGCTAGAGTTGCAGGGAACACTGAAGCTTTCTTT
abundance: few; v_gene: TRBV5-1; j_gene: TRBJ1-5; d_gene: .; CDR3aa: CASSLSVNQPQHF; CDR3nt: TGCGCCAGCAGCTTATCGGTTAATCAGCCCCAGCATTTT
abundance: few; v_gene: TRBV6-5; j_gene: TRBJ2-7; d_gene: .; CDR3aa: CASSYSRPGVPYEQYF; CDR3nt: TGTGCCAGCAGTTACTCGAGGCCGGGAGTCCCCTACGAGCAGTACTTC